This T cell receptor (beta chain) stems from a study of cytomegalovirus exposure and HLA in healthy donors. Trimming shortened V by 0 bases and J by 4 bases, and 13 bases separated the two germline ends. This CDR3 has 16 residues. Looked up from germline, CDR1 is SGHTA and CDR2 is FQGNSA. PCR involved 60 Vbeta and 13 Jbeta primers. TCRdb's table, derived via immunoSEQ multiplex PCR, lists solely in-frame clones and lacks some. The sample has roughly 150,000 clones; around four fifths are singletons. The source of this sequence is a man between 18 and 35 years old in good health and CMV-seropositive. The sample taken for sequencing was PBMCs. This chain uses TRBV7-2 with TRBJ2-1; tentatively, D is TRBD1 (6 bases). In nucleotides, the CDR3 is TGTGCCAGCAGCTTAGCGCCCCAGGGGTGGTACAATGAGCAGTTCTTC. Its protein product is CASSLAPQGWYNEQFF. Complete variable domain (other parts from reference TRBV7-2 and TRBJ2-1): GAGVSQSPSNKVTEKGKDVELRCDPISGHTALYWYRQSLGQGLEFLIYFQGNSAPDKSGLPSDRFSAERTGGSVSTLTIQRTQQEDSAVYLCASSLAPQGWYNEQFFGPGTRLTVL.